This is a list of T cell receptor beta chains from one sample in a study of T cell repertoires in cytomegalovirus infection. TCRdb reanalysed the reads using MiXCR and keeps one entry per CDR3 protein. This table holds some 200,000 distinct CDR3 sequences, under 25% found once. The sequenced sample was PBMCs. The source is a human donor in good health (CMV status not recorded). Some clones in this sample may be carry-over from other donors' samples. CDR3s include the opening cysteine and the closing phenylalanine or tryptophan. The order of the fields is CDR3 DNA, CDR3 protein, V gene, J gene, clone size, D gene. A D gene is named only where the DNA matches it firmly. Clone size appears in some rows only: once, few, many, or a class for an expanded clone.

CDR3 DNA: TGTGCCAGCGGCAAAAAGGACCTAGATGACGAGCAGTACTTC
CDR3 protein: CASGKKDLDDEQYF
V gene: TRBV5-4
J gene: TRBJ2-7
clone size: few
D gene: .

CDR3 DNA: TGTGCCAGCAGTTTTCCCTCAGTTTTGACAGGAAGGGACCGCGCCCGAGCCAAAAACATTCAGTACTTC
CDR3 protein: CASSFPSVLTGRDRARAKNIQYF
V gene: TRBV28
J gene: TRBJ2-4
clone size: many
D gene: .

CDR3 DNA: TGCAGTGCTACCGCAGGGAACGGGCTCAAGGAGACCCAGTACTTC
CDR3 protein: CSATAGNGLKETQYF
V gene: TRBV20-1
J gene: TRBJ2-5
clone size: .
D gene: .

CDR3 DNA: TGCGCCAGCAGCCCACTGGGTTCTTCCTACGAGCAGTACTTC
CDR3 protein: CASSPLGSSYEQYF
V gene: TRBV4-1
J gene: TRBJ2-7
clone size: few
D gene: .

CDR3 DNA: TGTGCCAGCTCGTCTGCGGCAACTAATGAAAAACTGTTTTTT
CDR3 protein: CASSSAATNEKLFF
V gene: TRBV7-2
J gene: TRBJ1-4
clone size: many
D gene: .

CDR3 DNA: TGTGCCAGCAGTTGGGAAAGCGGGCATCAGCCCCAGCATTTT
CDR3 protein: CASSWESGHQPQHF
V gene: TRBV28
J gene: TRBJ1-5
clone size: few
D gene: .

CDR3 DNA: TGTGCCAGTAACCCTCAGGGAGATGGTACGCAGTATTTT
CDR3 protein: CASNPQGDGTQYF
V gene: TRBV19
J gene: TRBJ2-3
clone size: .
D gene: .

CDR3 DNA: TGTGCCAGCAGCCAAGATCCCAGGGCACATCCCAATGAGCAGTTCTTC
CDR3 protein: CASSQDPRAHPNEQFF
V gene: TRBV4-1
J gene: TRBJ2-1
clone size: .
D gene: .

CDR3 DNA: TGTGCCAGCAGCACCGTAGTAGGGGACGAGACCCAGTACTTC
CDR3 protein: CASSTVVGDETQYF
V gene: TRBV12-3/TRBV12-4
J gene: TRBJ2-5
clone size: many
D gene: .

CDR3 DNA: TGTGCCAGCAGCCAAGATTTAGGCGAGCAGTACTTC
CDR3 protein: CASSQDLGEQYF
V gene: TRBV3-1
J gene: TRBJ2-7
clone size: .
D gene: .

CDR3 DNA: TGTGCCAGCAGTTACGAACCCAGCACCCAACAGACCCAGTACTTC
CDR3 protein: CASSYEPSTQQTQYF
V gene: TRBV6-2/TRBV6-3
J gene: TRBJ2-5
clone size: .
D gene: .

CDR3 DNA: TGTGCCAGCACCCCCCATCGGGGGCAATCTGCGAACACCGGGGAGCTGTTTTTT
CDR3 protein: CASTPHRGQSANTGELFF
V gene: TRBV6-6
J gene: TRBJ2-2
clone size: few
D gene: .